This T cell receptor beta chain was retrieved from a study of cytomegalovirus exposure and HLA in healthy donors. Study observations and caveats: For most TCR sequences rarity was the rule, although some public TCRs occurred in many donors. What a later analysis reportedly showed was that an Asian-associated ancestry cluster had fewer N-insertions than the approximately 720-donor mean.

Notes on this clone: Its antigen is still unknown.

PCR primers comprised 60 Vbeta and 13 Jbeta primers. Generated by immunoSEQ multiplex PCR, the TCRdb table keeps only in-frame clones and is missing some. In the table there are approximately 100,000 clones, 65% to 90% of which are singletons. Germline values: CDR1 SEHNR, CDR2 FQNEAQ (reference sequence). The CDR3 sequence is 18 residues long. The trim removed 1 base at V and 6 bases at J, leaving 15 bases unmatched. Sequencing used PBMCs. The TCR comes from a woman aged 18 to 35 in good health and CMV-seronegative. The chain combines TRBV7-9 with TRBJ1-1; TRBD1 matches 9 bases. CDR3 in DNA: TGTGCCAGCAGCTTAGGAGGGGTCGGCCCGGGACAGGGATCTGAAGCTTTCTTT. Protein sequence: CASSLGGVGPGQGSEAFF.